This T cell receptor beta chain derives from a study of T cell responses to AZD1222 COVID-19 vaccine. Study-level information: The study pooled second doses at about 4 or about 12 weeks.

For this clone: Its antigen remains unknown.

General study results and limits: Spike-specific TCR breadth rose after two AZD1222 doses, and depth rose as well. The number of AZD1222 recipients seropositive at baseline was only five or six. Clonal diversity was possibly underestimated, and the donors were mostly white British, with more females.

Germline V lookup: CDR1 SGHRS, CDR2 YFSETQ. V was clipped by 5 bases and J by 8 bases; unmatched bases: 9. The CDR3 sequence is 13 residues long. Produced via immunoSEQ multiplex PCR; TCRdb's table is partial and in-frame only. Of about 130,000 clones listed, roughly nine tenths are singletons. The specimen was peripheral blood, collected on day 0 of AZD1222 vaccination. The V call is TRBV5-1, the J call TRBJ1-2; TRBD1 matches 7 bases. This TCR was sampled from an adult in good health. The CDR3: CASSSQGREGYTF. CDR3 sequence (DNA): TGCGCCAGCAGTTCACAGGGGAGGGAGGGCTACACCTTC. Full variable domain (missing parts from reference TRBV5-1 and TRBJ1-2): KAGVTQTPRYLIKTRGQQVTLSCSPISGHRSVSWYQQTPGQGLQFLFEYFSETQRNKGNFPGRFSGRQFSNSRSEMNVSTLELGDSALYLCASSSQGREGYTFGSGTRLTVV.